These 8 T cell receptor beta chains share one sample of origin, sequenced in a study of patients with pleural tuberculosis. Using its own MiXCR run on the reads, TCRdb lists one record per CDR3 protein. The sample holds roughly 27,000 distinct CDR3 sequences, approximately 20% seen once. The material sequenced was peripheral blood. Receptors were obtained from a human donor with pleural tuberculosis.

Notes on this clonotype: A junction end diverges from the germline sequence, so it may reflect a read error. The chain recombines TRBV6-2 or TRBV6-3 with TRBJ1-2, with 11 nucleotides matching TRBD1. This CDR3 spans 16 amino acids. Germline CDR1 is MNHEY and CDR2 is SVGEGT. In DNA form, the CDR3 reads TGTGCCAGCAGTTACCCCAGGACAGGGGGCTCATATGGCCACACCTTC. Its protein product is CASSYPRTGGSYGHTF.

This clonotype was recorded many times. CDR3 in amino acids: CASSPGAYGYTF. CDR3 nucleotide sequence: TGTGCCAGCAGCCCCGGGGCCTATGGCTACACCTTC. The chain recombines TRBV28 with TRBJ1-2, with a tentative D call TRBD1 (5 bases). There are 12 residues in the CDR3. Trimming pared 6 bases from V and 4 bases from J, leaving 9 bases between. Per germline, CDR1 MDHEN and CDR2 SYDVKM.

This clonotype was recorded many times. The chain recombines TRBV29-1 with TRBJ1-2; D gene uncertain. This CDR3 spans 12 amino acids. CDR1 and CDR2 (germline): SQVTM, ANQGSEA. Trimming stripped 8 bases from V and 4 bases from J, with 14 bases between. For the CDR3, the DNA is TGCAGCACTAGTAGGTTGGGCTATGGCTACACCTTC. Translating gives CSTSRLGYGYTF.

The table lists this clonotype with many counts. The CDR3 region is CASSPPPTGSGKETQYF. CDR3 sequence (DNA): TGTGCCAGTTCGCCTCCCCCAACAGGGTCGGGAAAAGAGACCCAGTACTTC. V and J are TRBV19 and TRBJ2-5; possible D gene TRBD1, 6 bases. Trimming took 8 bases from V and 3 from J, leaving 25 bases between them. This CDR3 has 17 amino acids. The V gene's germline CDR1 is LNHDA and CDR2 SQIVND (reference sequence).

This clonotype showed up many times. Sequence at one end of the junction differs from germline and may be a read error. Here the CDR3 reads CAGSLRGTGNTIYF. The CDR3 DNA follows: TGTGCCGGCAGCTTACGGGGAACTGGAAACACCATATATTTT. V usage is TRBV7-2 and J usage is TRBJ1-3; D is unclear. The CDR3 is 14 amino acids. CDR1 is SGHTA and CDR2 is FQGNSA in the germline V gene.

As for this clonotype: A read error may be the cause here, since a much bigger clone is one base away. This sequence joins TRBV20-1 and TRBJ2-5, with 8 nucleotides matching TRBD2. CDR1 and CDR2 (germline): DFQATT, SNEGSKA (reference sequence). The CDR3 has 18 amino acids. In DNA form, the CDR3 reads TGCAGTGCTAGAGCTCCTCCGGGGGGGGCGGCACCCCAAGAGGCCCAGTACTTC. It yields the protein CSARAPPGGAAPQEAQYF.

This clonotype was counted ten times or more. The rearrangement links TRBV6-1 to TRBJ2-7; tentatively, D is TRBD2 (6 bases). The CDR3 spans 15 residues. The V end lost 7 bases, the J end lost 3 bases, and 19 bases lay between the germline ends. Germline lookup yields CDR1 MNHNS and CDR2 SASEGT. In DNA form, the CDR3 reads TGTGCCAGCACCGCGAATCCGGGAGCGATCTACGAGCAGTACTTC. It encodes CASTANPGAIYEQYF.

This clonotype was observed many times. The rearrangement uses TRBV6-6 and TRBJ2-7, with D possibly being TRBD1 or TRBD2 (5 bases each). CDR3 size: 15 residues. Germline V gives CDR1 MNHNY, CDR2 SVGAGI (reference sequence). Trimming left V 0 bases short and J 2 bases short, with 11 bases between. For the CDR3, the DNA is TGTGCCAGCAGTTACTCAGCTGGGACCCCCTACGAGCAGTACTTC. Its translation: CASSYSAGTPYEQYF.